The rows below give T cell receptor beta chains drawn from one sample of a study of T cells after posttransplantation cyclophosphamide. Measured with immunoSEQ multiplex PCR; TCRdb has only the in-frame clones, and not every one. The repertoire holds roughly 4,000 clones, around 80% seen once, with approximately 34% in the top ten. The material sequenced was PBMCs, taken after allogeneic stem cell transplant with posttransplant cyclophosphamide. Receptors were obtained from a male patient aged 35-55 years who received an allogeneic stem cell transplant from a related donor, was CMV-positive, and had acute and chronic GVHD. The graft donor may have contributed some T cells. The CDR3 runs from the conserved cysteine through the conserved F or W. Fields, in order: V gene, J gene, clone size, D gene, CDR3 protein, CDR3 DNA. D genes are given only for firm matches. Clone size, where shown, is once, few, many, or a class for clones that have expanded.

>TRBV25-1|TRBJ1-1|medium-sized|.
CASSESGTEDEAFF
TGTGCCAGCAGTGAATCGGGGACTGAAGATGAAGCTTTCTTT
>TRBV29-1|TRBJ1-5|.|.
CSVQEERVRRQPQHF
TGCAGCGTTCAAGAGGAGAGGGTAAGGCGTCAGCCCCAGCATTTT
>TRBV4-2|TRBJ2-7|.|TRBD2
CASSQESRGLAVYEQYF
TGTGCCAGCAGCCAAGAAAGTCGGGGACTAGCGGTTTACGAGCAGTACTTC
>TRBV9|TRBJ2-7|few|.
CASSVWGPDSYEQYF
TGTGCCAGCAGCGTATGGGGGCCTGACTCCTACGAGCAGTACTTC
>TRBV28|TRBJ2-3|.|.
CASRSGSRVISTDTQYF
TGTGCCAGCAGATCAGGAAGCAGGGTCATTAGCACAGATACGCAGTATTTT
>TRBV7-2|TRBJ2-2|.|TRBD2
CASSRPPLAGDTGELFF
TGTGCCAGCAGCCGACCCCCACTAGCGGGAGACACCGGGGAGCTGTTTTTT
>TRBV5-4|TRBJ2-7|few|.
CASSLDRTGEQYF
TGTGCCAGCAGCCTTGACAGGACGGGTGAGCAGTACTTC
>TRBV6-5|TRBJ1-2|once|.
CASSYSGSARGTF
TGTGCCAGCAGTTACTCGGGCAGTGCCCGGGGCACCTTC
>TRBV11-2|TRBJ2-5|.|.
CASSLELGQQETQYF
TGTGCCAGCAGCTTAGAACTTGGACAGCAAGAGACCCAGTACTTC
>TRBV29-1|TRBJ1-1|.|.
CSGYRPNTEAFF
TGCAGCGGCTACAGACCGAACACTGAAGCTTTCTTT
>TRBV28|TRBJ2-3|few|.
CASRRGRDTDTQYF
TGTGCCAGCAGGCGGGGACGGGACACAGATACGCAGTATTTT
>TRBV4-1|TRBJ2-7|once|TRBD1
CASSQDVEQGAREQYF
TGCGCCAGCAGCCAAGACGTGGAACAGGGGGCGCGCGAGCAGTACTTC
>TRBV6-5|TRBJ2-3|.|TRBD1
CASSYRDRATDTQYF
TGTGCCAGCAGTTATCGGGACAGGGCGACAGATACGCAGTATTTT
>TRBV27|TRBJ2-2|.|.
CASSLISGNTGELFF
TGTGCCAGCAGTTTAATCAGCGGGAACACCGGGGAGCTGTTTTTT
>TRBV7-9|TRBJ2-7|.|TRBD1
CASSPRTGDSYEQYF
TGTGCCAGCAGCCCGAGGACAGGGGATTCCTACGAGCAGTACTTC
>TRBV5-1|TRBJ2-3|few|.
CASSRKGTPSTDTQYF
TGCGCCAGCAGTCGGAAGGGGACTCCAAGCACAGATACGCAGTATTTT
>TRBV13|TRBJ1-2|.|TRBD1
CASSQRQGWGTNYGYTF
TGTGCCAGCAGCCAGAGACAGGGTTGGGGGACTAACTATGGCTACACCTTC
>TRBV28|TRBJ1-2|.|.
CASSGTRGNYGYTF
TGTGCCAGCAGTGGGACAAGGGGAAACTATGGCTACACCTTC
>TRBV7-2|TRBJ2-2|.|.
CASSLKALTTGELFF
TGTGCCAGCAGCTTAAAAGCGTTAACCACCGGGGAGCTGTTTTTT
>TRBV9|TRBJ2-1|once|.
CASSVVESTYNEQFF
TGTGCCAGCAGCGTAGTAGAGAGTACCTACAATGAGCAGTTCTTC
>TRBV7-9|TRBJ2-7|.|TRBD2
CASSLARELYEQYF
TGTGCCAGCAGCTTAGCGCGGGAGCTCTACGAGCAGTACTTC
>TRBV7-2|TRBJ1-2|.|.
CASSSTAGQIGYTF
TGTGCCAGCAGCTCGACGGCAGGGCAGATTGGCTACACCTTC